The 18 T cell receptor beta chains below were found in one sample sequenced in a study of a mutant IDH1 vaccine in newly diagnosed glioma. What these receptors recognize is not known. Documented time point: week 11, during vaccination. With topical imiquimod, each dose of the vaccine consisted of 300 ug of mutant IDH1 20-mer peptide. Sequenced by immunoSEQ multiplex PCR; TCRdb stores in-frame clones only, minus some. The sample lists about 130,000 clones; roughly 77% were seen once. Source: PBMCs, taken from a glioma patient whose treatment included an IDH1 peptide vaccine. These receptors were obtained from a man aged 35 to 55 with glioma.

The chain couples TRBV27 to TRBJ2-1; the match to TRBD2 covers 7 bases. Germline V gene sequence: CDR1 MNHEY, CDR2 SMNVEV (reference sequence). Trimming took 2 bases from V and 4 from J; bases not matched to a gene: 5. This CDR3 region has 15 residues. CDR3 sequence reads: CASSLKAGVYNEQFF. For the CDR3, the DNA is TGTGCCAGCAGTTTAAAGGCGGGGGTGTACAATGAGCAGTTCTTC.

V is TRBV7-9 and J is TRBJ2-7; D perhaps matches TRBD2 (6 bases). The CDR3 extends over 14 amino acids. Germline-derived CDR1 and CDR2 are SEHNR and FQNEAQ (reference sequence). V lost 1 base and J 4 bases, leaving 11 bases between the germline ends. Here the CDR3 reads CASSLGTTAYEQYF. In DNA form, the CDR3 reads TGTGCCAGCAGCTTAGGGACTACGGCTTACGAGCAGTACTTC. The full variable domain, completed using reference TRBV7-9 and TRBJ2-7, is DTGVSQNPRHKITKRGQNVTFRCDPISEHNRLYWYRQTLGQGPEFLTYFQNEAQLEKSRLLSDRFSAERPKGSFSTLEIQRTEQGDSAMYLCASSLGTTAYEQYFGPGTRLTVT.

This chain connects TRBV7-8 to TRBJ1-2; 8 bases line up with TRBD1. The CDR3 covers 14 residues. Germline V gene lookup returns CDR1 SGHVS and CDR2 FQNEAQ. J lost 5 bases, V lost 5 bases, and 7 bases had no gene match. The CDR3 region is CASSPTGEKYGYTF. The CDR3 DNA reads as TGTGCCAGCAGCCCGACAGGGGAAAAGTATGGCTACACCTTC.

This clone was seen a handful of times. At the DNA level, this CDR3 is encoded by other sequences in the same sample as well. The rearrangement joins TRBV19 to TRBJ1-2, with a tentative D call TRBD1 (5 bases). The CDR3 length is 17 residues. Deletions cut 0 bases from V and 3 bases from J, with 17 bases between. Germline CDR1 LNHDA, CDR2 SQIVND (reference sequence). Here the CDR3 DNA reads TGTGCCAGTAGTATAGAACCGGGACTTCCTGGGGACTATGGCTACACCTTC. As protein: CASSIEPGLPGDYGYTF.

A note on this clone: This sample includes further DNA sequences coding for the same CDR3. The V and J genes are TRBV6-5 and TRBJ2-5; weak D call: TRBD2 (5 bases). The CDR3 is 14 residues long. Germline V gives CDR1 MNHEY, CDR2 SVGAGI. Trimming shortened V by 2 bases and J by 2 bases, and 9 bases separated the two germline ends. The CDR3 protein is CASSYRGGQETQYF. Written as DNA, the CDR3 is TGTGCCAGCAGTTACCGTGGAGGTCAAGAGACCCAGTACTTC.

In this sample, this clone turned up a few times. The chain uses TRBV4-2 and TRBJ2-2, with 7 bases matching TRBD2. Per the germline V gene, CDR1 is LGHNA and CDR2 is YNFKEQ. The CDR3 totals 16 residues. V lost 0 bases and J lost 12; bases outside the gene matches: 13. The CDR3 nucleotides are TGTGCCAGCAGCCAAGAAAGTACGGCAGCGGGAATGAAGCTGTTTTTT. Its translation: CASSQESTAAGMKLFF.

The V gene is TRBV7-6, the J gene TRBJ2-5, with a possible D match to TRBD1 (6 bases). Per the germline V gene, CDR1 is SGHVS and CDR2 is FNYEAQ. CDR3 length: 15 amino acids. Deletions cut 5 bases from V and 5 bases from J, with 18 bases between. CDR3 sequence reads: CASSPLGGGQETQYF. The CDR3 DNA reads TGTGCCAGCAGCCCCCTAGGGGGTGGGCAGGAGACCCAGTACTTC.

J is TRBJ2-3 and V is TRBV2; 13 positions agree with TRBD2. V shed 3 bases, J shed 7 bases, and the junction held 4 bases outside the gene matches. The CDR3 consists of 15 residues. Looked up from germline, CDR1 is SNHLY and CDR2 is FYNNEI. CDR3 sequence reads: CASSETSGGSNTQYF. The CDR3 nucleotides are TGTGCCAGCAGTGAGACTAGCGGGGGGTCAAATACGCAGTATTTT.

J is TRBJ1-1 and V is TRBV10-2; D not certain. CDR3 length: 14 amino acids. The germline CDR1 and CDR2 sequences are WSHSY and SAAADI. V was trimmed by 3 bases and J by 0 bases, leaving 8 bases between them. The CDR3 sequence: CASSDGKMNTEAFF. The CDR3 DNA reads TGCGCCAGCAGTGACGGGAAGATGAACACTGAAGCTTTCTTT.

The chain joins TRBV5-1 to TRBJ1-1; TRBD1 matches at 7 bases. The V segment lost 2 bases and the J segment 3 bases; nucleotides outside the gene matches: 4. CDR3 length: 14 amino acids. Germline V CDR1 and CDR2: SGHRS, YFSETQ. The CDR3 sequence is CASSFIRGDTEAFF. CDR3 coding DNA: TGCGCCAGCAGCTTTATCAGGGGGGACACTGAAGCTTTCTTT.

The gene calls are TRBV7-9 and TRBJ2-1; 9 nucleotides align to TRBD2. Germline CDR1 and CDR2: SEHNR and FQNEAQ (reference sequence). Unmatched junction bases numbered 8, after V lost 1 base and J lost 1 base. This CDR3 spans 18 amino acids. This CDR3 reads CASSLGKGGRGSYNEQFF. The CDR3 DNA is TGTGCCAGCAGCTTAGGAAAGGGCGGGAGGGGGTCCTACAATGAGCAGTTCTTC.

The rearrangement links TRBV7-6 to TRBJ2-5; 12 bases are a match to TRBD2. The V segment lost 10 bases and the J segment 1 base; nucleotides outside the gene matches: 7. Germline CDR1 and CDR2: SGHVS and FNYEAQ. The CDR3 is made up of 15 amino acids. CDR3 in amino acids: CATSLAGGSQETQYF. The CDR3 DNA follows: TGTGCCACCTCACTAGCGGGGGGTAGCCAAGAGACCCAGTACTTC.

V gene TRBV2 combines with J gene TRBJ1-2, with TRBD1 identical over 7 bases. The V and J ends lost 7 bases and 6 bases, in that order; junction bases with no gene match: 11. Germline V gene data show CDR1 as SNHLY and CDR2 as FYNNEI. The length of the CDR3 is 14 residues. The CDR3 nucleotides read TGTGCCAGCAAGGTGGAGGGGGCCACAGATGGCTACACCTTC. It specifies CASKVEGATDGYTF.

A note on this clone: Distinct nucleotide sequences in the sample also encode this CDR3. The J gene is TRBJ1-1, the V gene TRBV9; D ambiguous. Germline V gives CDR1 SGDLS, CDR2 YYNGEE. V was cut by 0 bases and J by 2 bases, with 8 bases left in between. The CDR3 runs 14 residues. CDR3: CASSVVGGNTEAFF. DNA of the CDR3: TGTGCCAGCAGCGTAGTGGGCGGAAACACTGAAGCTTTCTTT.

The chain couples TRBV5-5 to TRBJ2-3, with D hard to call. Trimming shortened V by 7 bases and J by 4 bases, and 13 bases separated the two germline ends. The V gene's germline CDR1 is SGHKS and CDR2 YYEKEE (reference sequence). The CDR3 consists of 13 residues. The DNA of the CDR3 is TGTGCCAGCGCGCGGCAATGGGCAGATACGCAGTATTTT. Amino acid sequence: CASARQWADTQYF.

The sample holds one count of this clone. The V call is TRBV4-3, the J call TRBJ1-2; D gene uncertain. The germline V gene has CDR1 LGHNA and CDR2 YSLEER. V was clipped by 0 bases and J by 10 bases, with 12 bases between them. The length of the CDR3 is 13 residues. The CDR3: CASSQDFSRNYTF. Written as DNA, the CDR3 is TGCGCCAGCAGCCAAGATTTTAGTAGGAACTACACCTTC.

This chain uses TRBV30 with TRBJ2-7; tentative D call: TRBD2 (5 bases). V shed 0 bases and J shed 2 bases, with 20 bases lying between them. The CDR3 length is 17 residues. Germline V gene lookup returns CDR1 GTSNPN and CDR2 SVGIG (reference sequence). Here the CDR3 reads CAWSVSGPASVTYEQYF. The CDR3 bases are TGTGCCTGGAGTGTAAGCGGACCAGCCTCGGTAACCTACGAGCAGTACTTC. The whole variable domain, filled in from reference TRBV30 and TRBJ2-7, reads SQTIHQWPATLVQPVGSPLSLECTVEGTSNPNLYWYRQAAGRGLQLLFYSVGIGQISSEVPQNLSASRPQDRQFILSSKKLLLSDSGFYLCAWSVSGPASVTYEQYFGPGTRLTVT.

V gene TRBV4-3 combines with J gene TRBJ2-1, with 11 bases identical to TRBD1. V lost 0 bases, J lost 13 bases, and 11 bases stayed unmatched. Germline assignment: CDR1 LGHNA and CDR2 YSLEER. The CDR3 loop spans 16 amino acids. The CDR3 loop is CASSQDWTGGASGQFF. In nucleotides, the CDR3 is TGCGCCAGCAGCCAAGATTGGACAGGGGGCGCGTCGGGTCAGTTCTTC.